The 15 T cell receptor beta chains listed next were all sequenced from one sample in a study of CD8 T cells in ankylosing spondylitis. MiXCR, applied by TCRdb to the 5' RACE reads, yields one record per CDR3 protein. The sample holds over 150,000 distinct CDR3 sequences, 15% to 20% seen once. Sequencing input: blood, either unsorted or a sorted T cell fraction (not recorded which). Source of these receptors: a male donor aged 10 to 35 with ankylosing spondylitis or in good health (not recorded which).

The V call is TRBV14, the J call TRBJ2-7; 14 nucleotides agree with TRBD2. The V gene end was trimmed by 4 bases and the J gene end by 6 bases; junction bases not matched to a gene: 8. The CDR3 length is 16 residues. CDR1 SGHDN and CDR2 FVKESK come from the germline V gene. DNA of the CDR3: TGTGCCAGCAGCCTCACGGGACTAGCGGGAGAGGGCGAGCAGTACTTC. Protein product: CASSLTGLAGEGEQYF.

The rearrangement joins TRBV27 to TRBJ2-3; 8 nucleotides agree with TRBD1. The germline V gene encodes CDR1 MNHEY and CDR2 SMNVEV (reference sequence). This CDR3 is 16 amino acids long. V trimming: 4 bases; J trimming: 7 bases; junction bases outside the gene matches: 13. This CDR3 is CASSSSRTGWVNTQYF. CDR3 DNA: TGTGCCAGCAGTTCCTCCAGGACAGGGTGGGTAAATACGCAGTATTTT.

This clonotype has a count of ten or more. The V gene is TRBV20-1, the J gene TRBJ2-2; TRBD1 agrees at 11 bases. This CDR3 has 17 amino acids. V shed 3 bases, J shed 4 bases, and the junction held 10 bases outside the gene matches. Per the germline V gene, CDR1 is DFQATT and CDR2 is SNEGSKA (reference sequence). CDR3: CSARHTSGTGGTGELFF. DNA for the CDR3: TGCAGTGCTAGGCACACCTCCGGGACAGGGGGCACCGGGGAGCTGTTTTTT.

Many counts were recorded for this clonotype. The V and J genes are TRBV7-8 and TRBJ2-7; D gene unclear. Germline V gene data show CDR1 as SGHVS and CDR2 as FQNEAQ. The CDR3 extends over 11 amino acids. The V end was cut by 3 bases, the J end by 6 bases, with 6 bases between. The CDR3 DNA follows: TGTGCCAGCAGCTTTTCCGTCGAGCAGTACTTC. Translating gives CASSFSVEQYF.

This clonotype was counted ten times or more. The chain has TRBV6-2 or TRBV6-3 and TRBJ2-4; 7 positions agree with TRBD2. CDR1 MNHEY and CDR2 SVGEGT come from the germline V gene. V shed 4 bases and J 6 bases; nucleotides not matched to a gene: 3. This CDR3 spans 13 amino acids. CDR3 sequence: CASSLASGNIQYF. The CDR3 DNA is TGTGCCAGCAGTTTGGCTAGCGGAAACATTCAGTACTTC.

This clonotype was recorded many times. This sequence joins TRBV30 and TRBJ1-6; D is perhaps TRBD1 (6 bases). Germline V lookup: CDR1 GTSNPN, CDR2 SVGIG (reference sequence). This CDR3 contains 13 residues. Trimming cost V 8 bases and J 4 bases, with 12 bases left between them. CDR3 residues: CAGGGFYNSPLHF. In nucleotides, the CDR3 is TGTGCCGGAGGGGGATTTTATAATTCACCCCTCCACTTT.

Ten or more counts support this clonotype. The CDR3 reads CASRRTGVRGNEQFF. For the CDR3, the DNA is TGTGCCAGCAGAAGGACAGGGGTTAGGGGGAATGAGCAGTTCTTC. This chain uses TRBV12-3 or TRBV12-4 with TRBJ2-1; the match to TRBD1 covers 9 bases. J lost 7 bases, V lost 6 bases, and 10 bases had no gene match. This CDR3 spans 15 amino acids.

This clonotype was recorded at least ten times. The gene calls are TRBV5-1 and TRBJ1-1; D gene unclear. Trimming removed 3 bases from V and 4 bases from J, with 10 bases in between. Germline CDR1 is SGHRS and CDR2 is YFSETQ. CDR3 length: 13 residues. The CDR3 region is CASSWSWGTEAFF. The CDR3 coding sequence is TGCGCCAGCAGCTGGTCCTGGGGCACTGAAGCTTTCTTT.

The chain combines TRBV7-9 with TRBJ2-3, with 7 nucleotides matching TRBD1. The CDR3 has 15 residues. The trim removed 3 bases at V and 4 bases at J, leaving 7 bases unmatched. CDR1 and CDR2 (germline): SEHNR, FQNEAQ (reference sequence). As DNA, the CDR3 is TGTGCCAGCAGCTTGGCCACAGGGGTTGCAGATACGCAGTATTTT. It translates to CASSLATGVADTQYF.

The V and J genes are TRBV18 and TRBJ2-7; 8 bases are a match to TRBD2. Germline V gives CDR1 KGHSH, CDR2 LQKENI. V dropped 3 bases and J dropped 3; count of bases not matched to a gene: 10. The CDR3 loop spans 16 amino acids. The CDR3 protein is CASSPFSGALNYEQYF. CDR3 in DNA: TGTGCCAGCTCACCTTTTAGCGGGGCCTTAAACTACGAGCAGTACTTC.

This clonotype was recorded many times. The CDR3 sequence is CASSPTRTYEQYF. The CDR3 DNA reads TGTGCCAGCTCACCGACAAGAACCTACGAGCAGTACTTC. The chain has TRBV18 and TRBJ2-7; D is ambiguous. CDR1 and CDR2 (germline): KGHSH, LQKENI. CDR3 length: 13 amino acids. With 3 bases removed from V and 2 bases from J, the gap between germline ends came to 8 bases.

This clonotype showed up many times. The rearrangement uses TRBV11-2 and TRBJ2-1; 7 bases fit TRBD2. CDR1 SGHAT and CDR2 FQNNGV come from the germline V gene. Losses at the gene ends were 5 bases for V and 6 bases for J; bases not matched to a gene: 16. The CDR3 spans 17 residues. The CDR3 spells CASSPGGWVQSTNEQFF. In DNA, the CDR3 is TGTGCCAGCAGCCCCGGGGGGTGGGTACAGTCTACCAATGAGCAGTTCTTC.

The gene calls are TRBV6-4 and TRBJ2-1; the match to TRBD2 covers 13 bases. The V segment lost 2 bases and the J segment 5 bases; nucleotides outside the gene matches: 0. The germline V gene encodes CDR1 MRHNA and CDR2 SNTAGT. The CDR3 extends over 15 amino acids. DNA of the CDR3: TGTGCCAGCAGTGACGGGACTAGCGGGAACAATGAGCAGTTCTTC. This codes for CASSDGTSGNNEQFF.

This sequence joins TRBV2 and TRBJ2-6; no reliable D call. Trimming stripped 6 bases from V and 6 bases from J, with 12 bases between. Germline CDR1 and CDR2: SNHLY and FYNNEI. The CDR3 consists of 14 residues. The CDR3 region is CASSLHMPANVLTF. Here the CDR3 DNA reads TGTGCCAGCAGCTTACACATGCCGGCCAACGTCCTGACTTTC.

This clonotype was counted ten times or more. V and J are TRBV5-1 and TRBJ2-5, with 9 bases identical to TRBD1. V gave up 0 bases and J gave up 0 bases; unmatched junction bases: 0. The length of the CDR3 is 15 residues. The germline CDR1 and CDR2 sequences are SGHRS and YFSETQ. The DNA for the CDR3 is TGCGCCAGCAGCTTGGGGGACAGGGACCAAGAGACCCAGTACTTC. Translating gives CASSLGDRDQETQYF.